This T cell receptor beta chain was identified in a study of blood T cell repertoires in COVID-19. Measured with immunoSEQ multiplex PCR; TCRdb has only the in-frame clones, and not every one. The table includes about 260,000 clones, approximately 89% detected once. The ends lost 5 bases at V and 9 bases at J; junction bases unmatched: 6. The CDR3 loop spans 12 amino acids. From germline, CDR1 is SQVTM and CDR2 ANQGSEA. This TCR was recovered from a man in his forties who had been exposed to COVID-19. The sequencing sample was made of PBMCs or T cells enriched from blood (not recorded which). The gene calls are TRBV29-1 and TRBJ2-1; TRBD1 matches 8 bases. CDR3 amino acids: CSVSRGRAEQFF. CDR3 sequence (DNA): TGCAGCGTTTCCAGGGGGCGGGCTGAGCAGTTCTTC.